This TCR beta chain came from a study of blood T cell repertoires in COVID-19. Study background: Some COVID-19 samples were acute and others convalescent; all came from the United States, Italy and Spain. T cells, B-cell-depleted T cells, or PBMCs supplied cDNA or gDNA.

In the original analysis: Nucleated cell number was recorded as an estimate derived from reference gene primer amplification. Sequencing used immunoSEQ multiplex PCR; TCRdb keeps in-frame clones, though not all of them. The DNA gave D and trimming, while V, J and clone size come from that table. The sample includes 300,000 to 500,000 clones, 70% to 90% seen only once; the top ten take over 0.9%. This CDR3 is 14 amino acids long. V lost 3 bases and J 4 bases, leaving 9 bases between the germline ends. The V gene's germline CDR1 is PRHDT and CDR2 FYEKMQ (reference sequence). The sample consisted of PBMCs or T cells enriched from blood (not recorded which). The V and J genes are TRBV13 and TRBJ1-4; tentatively, D is TRBD1 (5 bases). The TCR comes from a woman in her 30s with acute COVID-19. The CDR3: CASSLGQNNEKLFF. The CDR3, as DNA: TGTGCCAGCAGCTTGGGGCAGAATAATGAAAAACTGTTTTTT.